This T cell receptor beta chain was obtained from a study of shared clonotypes between healthy human individuals. Overall study: Each donor's CD4 naive and CD4 memory cells filled three plates apiece, CD8 naive two, and CD8 memory one.

Germline V lookup: CDR1 MNHEY, CDR2 SVGAGI. J lost 2 bases, V lost 9 bases, and 7 bases had no gene match. The length of the CDR3 is 13 residues. Overall study results and limits: Clonotype sharing across donors was expected to vary with sequencing depth.

Several immunoSEQ 96-well plates shared each subset's DNA, each plate a replicate. Per the authors' pipeline: Junction-only sequences produced by ImmunoSEQ had no quality scores, so filtering differed. TCRdb keeps only in-frame clones here, not all; method: immunoSEQ multiplex PCR. V, J and clone size reflect that table, while D and trimming were determined from the DNA. The table has about 2.4 million clones, more than 90% seen once. Worth noting for this clone: The antigen remains unidentified.

J is TRBJ2-7 and V is TRBV6-5; 7 bases map to TRBD1. This receptor was taken from a man between 18 and 35 years old in good health. The sample comprised naive CD4+ T cells sorted from blood. Subset specified: CD45RA+ positively selected. The CDR3 loop is CASQQGSPYEQYF. The CDR3, as DNA: TGTGCCAGTCAACAGGGGTCTCCCTACGAGCAGTACTTC.